These T cell receptor beta chains were read from a single sample in a study of breast tumors, draining lymph nodes, adjacent tissues. TCRdb called the multiplex PCR reads again in MiXCR, with one record for every CDR3 protein. The repertoire holds under 70,000 distinct CDR3 sequences, with roughly 44% as singletons. What was sequenced was breast tumor tissue. Receptor source: a female donor with breast cancer. Some clones in this sample may be carry-over from other donors' samples. The CDR3 runs from the conserved cysteine through the conserved F or W. D genes are given only for firm matches. Size tells how often a clone was seen (once, few, many) or the class of an expanded clone, and some rows leave it out.

d_call j_call clone_size v_call cdr3_length cdr3_aa cdr3_nt
- TRBJ1-3 - TRBV4-1 15 CASSQESGSGNTIYF TGCGCCAGCAGCCAAGAGTCGGGATCCGGAAACACCATATATTTT
TRBD1 TRBJ2-5 medium-sized TRBV7-7 15 CASSPRGTGLETQYF TGTGCTAGCAGCCCCAGGGGGACAGGGCTAGAGACCCAGTACTTC
- TRBJ1-6 many TRBV24-1 13 CATSQGVTSPLHF TGTGCCACCAGCCAAGGGGTGACTTCACCCCTCCACTTT
- TRBJ1-2 medium-sized TRBV14 13 CASSQRTAGDYTF TGTGCCAGCAGCCAAAGGACAGCGGGGGACTACACCTTC
TRBD2 TRBJ2-5 few TRBV7-2 13 CASRRSGGETQYF TGTGCCAGCAGACGTAGCGGGGGGGAGACCCAGTACTTC
TRBD2 TRBJ2-1 - TRBV3-1 17 CASSQGTSGGSYNEQFF TGTGCCAGCAGCCAAGGGACTAGCGGGGGTTCCTACAATGAGCAGTTCTTC
TRBD2 TRBJ2-3 many TRBV7-2 17 CASSLAQKRGGSDTQYF TGTGCCAGCAGCTTAGCGCAAAAGCGGGGGGGGTCAGATACGCAGTATTTT
- TRBJ1-5 - TRBV25-1 11 CARDPNSPQHF TGTGCTAGAGATCCAAACTCCCCCCAGCATTTT
- TRBJ2-7 - TRBV7-3 16 CASSEGSPPGACEQYF TGTGCCAGCAGTGAAGGGTCGCCTCCCGGGGCCTGCGAGCAGTACTTT
TRBD1 TRBJ1-1 - TRBV7-9 13 CASSPGGSPEAFF TGTGCCAGCAGCCCAGGGGGTTCCCCTGAAGCTTTCTTT
- TRBJ1-2 many TRBV11-2 13 CASSKDSYYGYTF TGTGCCAGCAGCAAGGACAGTTACTATGGCTACACCTTC
- TRBJ2-5 many TRBV5-1 15 CASSLARGTQETQYF TGCGCCAGCAGCTTGGCGAGGGGGACACAAGAGACCCAGTACTTC
- TRBJ2-2 - TRBV15 20 CATSIPQGPQGCANTGELFF TGTGCCACCAGCATACCACAGGGTCCCCAGGGCTGTGCGAACACCGGGGAGCTGTTTTTT
TRBD1 TRBJ1-2 many TRBV5-8 15 CASSLVLTGVYGYTF TGTGCCAGCAGCTTGGTCCTGACAGGGGTCTATGGCTACACCTTC
TRBD1 TRBJ1-6 many TRBV12-3/TRBV12-4 16 CASSLVPTGYNSPLHF TGTGCCAGCAGTTTAGTCCCGACAGGGTATAATTCACCCCTCCACTTT
TRBD2 TRBJ2-7 many TRBV27 15 CASSLRTSGEGEQYF TGTGCCAGCAGTTTAAGGACTAGCGGGGAGGGCGAGCAGTACTTC
- TRBJ2-2 many TRBV5-6 13 CASSVQNTGELFF TGTGCCAGCAGCGTCCAGAACACCGGGGAGCTGTTTTTT
TRBD1 TRBJ2-1 many TRBV12-3/TRBV12-4 14 CASSLRTGYNEQFF TGTGCCAGCAGTTTACGGACAGGATACAATGAGCAGTTCTTC
TRBD2 TRBJ2-7 - TRBV7-6 14 CATLSGGAGGEQYF TGTGCCACCCTAAGCGGGGGGGCTGGGGGCGAGCAGTACTTC
- TRBJ1-4 many TRBV4-2 17 CASSQVGRGATNEKLFF TGTGCCAGCAGCCAAGTAGGCCGAGGGGCAACTAATGAAAAACTGTTTTTT
TRBD2 TRBJ2-3 many TRBV20-1 14 CSARVRGSGDTQYF TGCAGTGCTAGAGTTCGCGGGAGTGGAGATACGCAGTATTTT
TRBD2 TRBJ2-1 many TRBV5-6 12 CASSYGRNEQFF TGTGCCAGCAGCTACGGGAGGAATGAGCAGTTCTTC
- TRBJ1-5 - TRBV6-1 14 CASRGGGFNQPQHF TGTGCCAGCCGGGGGGGGGGGTTCAATCAGCCCCAGCATTTT
- TRBJ1-5 many TRBV7-2 14 CASSLSGRDQPQHF TGTGCCAGCAGCTTATCCGGCAGGGATCAGCCCCAGCATTTT
- TRBJ2-1 - TRBV24-1 13 CATSEGSDNEQFF TGTGCCACCAGTGAGGGCAGCGACAATGAGCAGTTCTTC
- TRBJ2-5 many TRBV12-3/TRBV12-4 13 CASRSQARETQYF TGTGCCAGCAGGAGCCAGGCTCGCGAGACCCAGTACTTC
- TRBJ1-3 many TRBV12-3/TRBV12-4 14 CASSIQGFGNTIYF TGTGCCAGCAGTATACAGGGTTTTGGAAACACCATATATTTT
- TRBJ1-1 - TRBV5-8 19 CASSPGGKGHQIMNTEAFF TGTGCCAGCAGCCCTGGGGGCAAGGGACACCAAATCATGAACACCGAAGCTTTCTTT
- TRBJ2-4 many TRBV6-5 13 CASSGDAKNIQYF TGTGCCAGCAGCGGGGACGCCAAAAACATTCAGTACTTC
- TRBJ2-7 medium-sized TRBV10-3 15 CAISESSGRTREQYF TGTGCCATCAGTGAGTCCAGTGGCAGGACCCGGGAGCAGTACTTC
- TRBJ2-7 many TRBV11-1 14 CASSSSGAPYEQYF TGTGCCAGCAGCTCCTCAGGGGCCCCCTACGAGCAGTACTTC
TRBD1 TRBJ1-5 - TRBV19 19 CASSTWTGISKGGYQPQHF TGTGCCAGTAGTACCTGGACAGGGATCTCCAAGGGGGGCTATCAGCCCCAGCATTTT
- TRBJ1-2 - TRBV7-9 13 CASSWDALYGYTF TGTGCCAGCAGCTGGGACGCCTTATATGGCTACACCTTC
- TRBJ1-4 - TRBV14 14 CASSLPYPPEKLFF TGTGCCAGCAGCCTCCCTTATCCACCGGAAAAACTGTTTTTT
TRBD1 TRBJ1-4 - TRBV7-9 16 CASSSLDGTGSEKLFF TGTGCCAGCAGCTCCCTGGACGGGACAGGGAGTGAAAAACTGTTTTTT
- TRBJ1-4 - TRBV7-2 16 CASNLGGGLGYEKLFF TGTGCCAGCAACTTAGGCGGGGGGCTAGGATATGAAAAACTGTTCTTT
TRBD1 TRBJ2-5 many TRBV24-1 15 CATSDHRGPGETQYF TGTGCCACCAGTGATCACAGGGGTCCCGGGGAGACCCAGTACTTC
- TRBJ2-5 many TRBV10-2 12 CASEDGEETQYF TGCGCCAGCGAGGACGGGGAAGAGACCCAGTACTTC
- TRBJ1-6 medium-sized TRBV11-3 15 CASSLAGRSNSPLHF TGTGCCAGCAGCTTAGCTGGCAGGAGCAATTCACCCCTCCACTTT
TRBD1 TRBJ1-3 - TRBV2 15 CASSVGTGGGNTIYF TGTGCCAGCAGTGTTGGGACAGGGGGAGGAAACACCATATATTTT
- TRBJ2-3 many TRBV6-5 12 CASRRGQHTQYF TGTGCCAGCAGAAGGGGCCAGCATACGCAGTATTTT
- TRBJ2-2 - TRBV4-1 12 CASSQGQGELFF TGCGCCAGCAGCCAAGGACAGGGGGAGCTGTTTTTT
- TRBJ2-3 once TRBV9 15 CASSVGSPCTATQYF TGTGCCAGCAGCGTTGGGAGTCCCTGCACAGCTACGCAGTATTTT
- TRBJ1-6 - TRBV7-9 14 CASSLGSGDSPLHF TGTGCCAGCAGCTTGGGGTCAGGGGATTCACCCCTCCACTTT
TRBD2 TRBJ2-3 - TRBV5-1 18 CASSSPRGLAGGENTQYF TGCGCCAGCAGCTCCCCGCGGGGACTAGCGGGAGGGGAAAATACGCAGTATTTT
TRBD1 TRBJ1-2 many TRBV27 13 CASGLQGTYGYTF TGTGCCAGCGGCCTACAGGGGACCTATGGCTACACCTTC
- TRBJ1-2 many TRBV18 15 CASSPQPDGRYGYTF TGTGCCAGCTCACCACAGCCGGACGGTCGATATGGCTACACCTTC
- TRBJ2-5 - TRBV2 16 CASLKDVLGNGETRYF TGCGCCAGCCTCAAAGATGTATTGGGGAACGGGGAGACCCGGTACTTC
TRBD1 TRBJ2-1 - TRBV12-3/TRBV12-4 15 CASTRGDRYTDTQFF TGTGCCAGCACCCGTGGGGACAGATACACAGATACGCAGTTCTTC
TRBD2 TRBJ2-1 few TRBV19 17 CASSPVMSGKVYNEQSF TGTGCTAGTAGTCCTGTCATGAGCGGGAAAGTCTACAATGAGCAGTCCTTC
- TRBJ2-3 - TRBV6-2/TRBV6-3 15 CASSYIGSSTDTQYF TGTGCCAGCAGTTACATCGGTTCTAGCACAGATACGCAGTATTTT
TRBD1 TRBJ1-2 - TRBV9 13 CASSGKGGNGYTF TGTGCCAGCAGCGGCAAAGGGGGCAACGGCTACACCTTC
- TRBJ1-6 - TRBV7-3 15 CASSLKAGPSSPLHF TGTGCCAGCAGCTTAAAGGCAGGGCCGTCGTCACCCCTCCACTTT